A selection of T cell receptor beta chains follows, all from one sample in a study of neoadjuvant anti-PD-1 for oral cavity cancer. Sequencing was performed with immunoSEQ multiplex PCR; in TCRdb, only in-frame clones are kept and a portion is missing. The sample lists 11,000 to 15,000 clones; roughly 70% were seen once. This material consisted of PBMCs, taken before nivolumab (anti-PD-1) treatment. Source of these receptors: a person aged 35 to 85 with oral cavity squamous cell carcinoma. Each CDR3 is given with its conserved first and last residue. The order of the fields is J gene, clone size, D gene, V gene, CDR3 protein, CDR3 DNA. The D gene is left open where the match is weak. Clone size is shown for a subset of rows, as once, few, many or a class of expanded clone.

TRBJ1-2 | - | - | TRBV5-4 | CASRQGLGYGYTF | TGTGCCAGCAGGCAGGGACTCGGCTATGGCTACACCTTC
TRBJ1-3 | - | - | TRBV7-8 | CASSLGSDSGNTIYF | TGTGCCAGCAGCTTAGGGTCTGACTCTGGAAACACCATATATTTT
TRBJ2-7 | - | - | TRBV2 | CASRQVWGSGYEQYF | TGTGCCAGCAGACAAGTTTGGGGGAGCGGCTACGAGCAGTACTTC
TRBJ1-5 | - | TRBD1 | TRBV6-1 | CASSVQGGSNQPQHF | TGTGCCAGCAGTGTCCAGGGGGGGAGCAATCAGCCCCAGCATTTT
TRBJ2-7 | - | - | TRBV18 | CASSPEKEGGEQYF | TGTGCCAGCTCACCGGAAAAGGAGGGCGGCGAGCAGTACTTC
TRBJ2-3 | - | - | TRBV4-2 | CASSQDGTDTQYF | TGTGCCAGCAGCCAAGATGGCACAGATACGCAGTATTTT
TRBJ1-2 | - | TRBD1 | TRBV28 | CASRDRGKGGYTF | TGTGCCAGCAGGGACAGGGGGAAGGGTGGCTACACCTTC
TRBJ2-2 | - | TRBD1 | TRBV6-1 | CASSSGTGSAGELFF | TGTGCCAGCAGCTCCGGGACAGGGTCCGCCGGGGAGCTGTTTTTT
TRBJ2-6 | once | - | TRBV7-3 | CASSLTGSGANVLTF | TGTGCCAGCAGCTTAACGGGCTCTGGGGCCAACGTCCTGACTTTC
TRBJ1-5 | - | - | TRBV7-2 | CASSFWGGNQPQHF | TGTGCCAGCAGCTTTTGGGGGGGGAATCAGCCCCAGCATTTT
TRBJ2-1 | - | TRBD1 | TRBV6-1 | CASTRDSPNNEQFF | TGTGCCAGCACCAGGGACAGCCCCAACAATGAGCAGTTCTTC
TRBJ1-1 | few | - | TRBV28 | CATLHGGGTEAFF | TGTGCCACCCTCCATGGAGGGGGCACTGAAGCTTTCTTT
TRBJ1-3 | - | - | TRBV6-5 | CASTSSGNTIYF | TGTGCCAGCACTTCATCTGGAAACACCATATATTTT
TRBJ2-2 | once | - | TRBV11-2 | CASTKGSYTNTGELFF | TGTGCCAGCACCAAGGGTAGCTACACGAACACCGGGGAGCTGTTTTTT
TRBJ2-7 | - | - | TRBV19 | CASSIIGYEQYF | TGTGCCAGTAGTATCATTGGGTACGAGCAGTACTTC
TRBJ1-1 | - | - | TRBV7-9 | CASSRTVNTEAFF | TGTGCCAGCAGCAGGACAGTGAACACTGAAGCTTTCTTT
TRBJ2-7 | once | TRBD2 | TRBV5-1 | CASSGTSGGYEQYF | TGCGCCAGCAGCGGGACTAGCGGGGGTTACGAGCAGTACTTC
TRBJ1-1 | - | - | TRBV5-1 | CASSLVIGNTEAFF | TGCGCCAGCAGCTTGGTTATAGGGAACACTGAAGCTTTCTTT
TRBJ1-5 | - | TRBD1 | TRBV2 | CASRRTGGLSNQPQHF | TGTGCCAGCAGAAGGACAGGGGGCCTGAGCAATCAGCCCCAGCATTTT
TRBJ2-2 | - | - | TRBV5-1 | CASSLDVGLTGELFF | TGCGCCAGCAGCTTGGACGTGGGATTAACCGGGGAGCTGTTTTTT
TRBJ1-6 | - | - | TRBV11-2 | CASSLWGSPLHF | TGTGCCAGCAGCTTATGGGGATCACCCCTCCACTTT
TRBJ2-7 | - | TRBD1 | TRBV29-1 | CSVETGVRAEQYF | TGCAGCGTTGAGACAGGGGTAAGGGCCGAGCAGTACTTC
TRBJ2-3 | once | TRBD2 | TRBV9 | CASSVTSGVRGTDTQYF | TGTGCCAGCAGCGTTACAAGCGGGGTGAGGGGCACAGATACGCAGTATTTT
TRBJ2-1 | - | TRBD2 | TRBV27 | CASSFGTSGRGEQFF | TGTGCCAGCAGTTTTGGGACTAGCGGGCGGGGTGAGCAGTTCTTC
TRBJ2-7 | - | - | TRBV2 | CASRDISYEQYF | TGTGCCAGCAGGGATATCTCCTACGAGCAGTACTTC
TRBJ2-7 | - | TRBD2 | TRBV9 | CASSPPGAGEGEQYF | TGTGCCAGCAGCCCTCCGGGAGCGGGAGAAGGCGAGCAGTACTTC
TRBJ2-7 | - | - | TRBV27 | CASRLNPLSQYEQYF | TGTGCCAGCAGGCTCAACCCACTATCTCAATACGAGCAGTACTTC
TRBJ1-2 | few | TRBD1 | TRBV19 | CASSRTGNGYTF | TGTGCCAGTAGTAGGACAGGGAATGGCTACACCTTC
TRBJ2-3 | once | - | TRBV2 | CASTMEFTDTQYF | TGTGCCAGCACAATGGAGTTCACAGATACGCAGTATTTT
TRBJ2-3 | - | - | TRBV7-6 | CASSSDSTDTQYF | TGTGCCAGCAGCTCCGACAGCACAGATACGCAGTATTTT
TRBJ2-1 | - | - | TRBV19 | CASSRRANEQFF | TGTGCCAGTAGCAGGCGGGCGAATGAGCAGTTCTTC
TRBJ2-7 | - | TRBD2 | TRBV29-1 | CSVGSGTTYEQYF | TGCAGCGTTGGCAGCGGGACGACCTACGAGCAGTACTTC
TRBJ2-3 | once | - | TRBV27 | CASSFSRGAPGDTQYF | TGTGCCAGCAGTTTTTCTCGGGGGGCCCCCGGAGATACGCAGTATTTT
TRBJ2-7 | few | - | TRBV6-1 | CASRYDGTFYEQYF | TGTGCCAGCAGGTATGACGGAACCTTCTACGAGCAGTACTTC
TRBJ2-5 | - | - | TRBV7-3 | CASSSGQLETQYF | TGTGCCAGCAGCAGCGGACAGTTAGAGACCCAGTACTTC
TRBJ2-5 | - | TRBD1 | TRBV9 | CASSPGGTGGSETQYF | TGTGCCAGCAGCCCGGGGGGGACAGGGGGCTCAGAGACCCAGTACTTC
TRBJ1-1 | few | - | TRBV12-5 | CASGSGQTGDTEAFF | TGTGCTAGTGGTTCAGGACAGACAGGAGACACTGAAGCTTTCTTT
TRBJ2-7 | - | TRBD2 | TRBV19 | CASSVGLAGGYEQYF | TGTGCCAGTAGTGTGGGACTAGCGGGAGGATACGAGCAGTACTTC
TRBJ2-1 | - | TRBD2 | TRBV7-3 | CASSLRLAGRDEQFF | TGTGCCAGCAGCTTAAGACTAGCGGGAAGGGATGAGCAGTTCTTC
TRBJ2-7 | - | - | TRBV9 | CASSSRLGADEQYF | TGTGCCAGCAGCTCACGTCTTGGGGCCGACGAGCAGTACTTC
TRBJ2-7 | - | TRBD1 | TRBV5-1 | CASSFGTVGYEQYF | TGCGCCAGCAGCTTCGGGACAGTCGGCTACGAGCAGTACTTC
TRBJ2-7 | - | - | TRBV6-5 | CASAAGSFYEQYF | TGTGCCAGCGCGGCGGGGTCTTTCTACGAGCAGTACTTC
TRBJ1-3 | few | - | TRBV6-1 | CASSEDPSTAGNTIYF | TGTGCCAGCAGTGAAGACCCTTCGACAGCTGGAAACACCATATATTTT
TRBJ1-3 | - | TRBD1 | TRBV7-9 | CASSFYDRGLGNTIYF | TGTGCCAGCAGCTTCTACGACAGGGGGCTTGGAAACACCATATATTTT
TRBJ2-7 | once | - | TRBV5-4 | CASSPRGGRPYEQYF | TGTGCCAGCAGCCCTCGTGGGGGGAGGCCCTACGAGCAGTACTTC
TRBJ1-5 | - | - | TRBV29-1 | CSVAAAANQPQHF | TGCAGCGTTGCTGCGGCGGCTAATCAGCCCCAGCATTTT
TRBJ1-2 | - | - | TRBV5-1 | CASSEGPNYGYTF | TGCGCCAGCAGTGAGGGGCCTAACTATGGCTACACCTTC
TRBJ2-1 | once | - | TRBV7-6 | CASSLFDGSYNEQFF | TGTGCCAGCAGCTTATTTGACGGTTCCTACAATGAGCAGTTCTTC
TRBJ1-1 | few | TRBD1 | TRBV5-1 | CASSLAGTGANTEAFF | TGCGCCAGCAGCTTGGCAGGGACAGGGGCGAACACTGAAGCTTTCTTT
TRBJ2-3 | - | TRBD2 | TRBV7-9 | CASSPASGRTDTQYF | TGTGCCAGCAGCCCGGCGAGCGGGAGAACAGATACGCAGTATTTT
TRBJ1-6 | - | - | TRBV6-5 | CASREQGLRNSPLHF | TGTGCCAGCAGGGAACAGGGACTTCGCAATTCACCCCTCCACTTT